This TCR beta chain derives from a study of shared clonotypes between healthy human individuals. In the naive CD8 group, cells lacked CD45RO and were positively selected for CCR7, so terminally differentiated effector memory CD45RA+ cells were left out. Findings and limits, study-wide: Sorted-subset samples were not fully sequenced, rarefaction indicated.

Each replicate PCR on the sorted subsets used 150 to 200 ng DNA (around 30,000 T cell genomes). Assay: immunoSEQ multiplex PCR; the TCRdb copy retains only in-frame clones and omits some. The table shows around 1,900,000 clones, with over 85% occurring only once. As to this clone: The antigen is unknown.

The CDR3 runs 12 residues. CDR1 and CDR2 from the germline V gene are LNHNV and YYDKDF (reference sequence). The V and J ends lost 7 bases and 5 bases respectively, with 11 bases between them. The specimen was naive CD8+ T cells from PBMCs. This rearrangement joins TRBV15 to TRBJ2-5; D is uncertain. This TCR came from a man aged 18 to 30 in good health. Some clones in this sample may be carry-over from other donors' samples. CDR3 loop: CATTGVGETQYF. The CDR3 DNA reads as TGTGCCACCACCGGAGTGGGCGAGACCCAGTACTTC. Full variable domain (remainder filled in from reference TRBV15 and TRBJ2-5): DAMVIQNPRYQVTQFGKPVTLSCSQTLNHNVMYWYQQKSSQAPKLLFHYYDKDFNNEADTPDNFQSRRPNTSFCFLDIRSPGLGDTAMYLCATTGVGETQYFGPGTRLLVL.